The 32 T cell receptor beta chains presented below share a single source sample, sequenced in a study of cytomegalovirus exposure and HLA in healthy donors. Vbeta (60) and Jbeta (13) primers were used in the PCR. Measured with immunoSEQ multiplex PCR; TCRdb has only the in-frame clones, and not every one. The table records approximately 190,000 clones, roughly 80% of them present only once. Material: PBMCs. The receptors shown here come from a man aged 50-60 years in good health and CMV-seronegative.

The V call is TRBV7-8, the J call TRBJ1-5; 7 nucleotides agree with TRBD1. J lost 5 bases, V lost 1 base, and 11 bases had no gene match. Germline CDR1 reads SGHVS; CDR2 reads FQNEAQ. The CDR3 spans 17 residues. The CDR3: CASSLGMGRGRDQPQHF. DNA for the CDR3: TGTGCCAGCAGCTTAGGTATGGGCAGGGGGAGAGATCAGCCCCAGCATTTT.

The chain's CDR3 is CATSTNRGPANEKLFF. As DNA, the CDR3 is TGTGCCACCAGCACCAACAGGGGGCCGGCTAATGAAAAACTGTTTTTT. The rearrangement uses TRBV15 and TRBJ1-4; 9 nucleotides align to TRBD1. CDR3 length: 16 residues. The ends lost 4 bases at V and 3 bases at J; junction bases unmatched: 6. Germline V lookup: CDR1 LNHNV, CDR2 YYDKDF (reference sequence).

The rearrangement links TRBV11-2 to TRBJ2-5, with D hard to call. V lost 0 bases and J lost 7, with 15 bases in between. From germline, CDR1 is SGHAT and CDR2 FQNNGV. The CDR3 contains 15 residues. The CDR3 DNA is TGTGCCAGCAGCTTAGATCAAGTACTTTCCGGGACCCAGTACTTC. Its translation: CASSLDQVLSGTQYF.

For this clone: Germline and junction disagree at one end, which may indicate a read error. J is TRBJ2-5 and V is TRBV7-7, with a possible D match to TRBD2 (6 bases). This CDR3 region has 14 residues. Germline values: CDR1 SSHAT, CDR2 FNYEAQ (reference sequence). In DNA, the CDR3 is TGTGCTAGCAGCTTTGATCTTCGGGGGGAGACCCAGTACTTC. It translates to CASSFDLRGETQYF. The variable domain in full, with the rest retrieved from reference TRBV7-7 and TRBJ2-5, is GAGVSQSPRYKVTKRGQDVTLRCDPISSHATLYWYQQALGQGPEFLTYFNYEAQPDKSGLPSDRFSAERPEGSISTLTIQRTEQRDSAMYRCASSFDLRGETQYFGPGTRLLVL.

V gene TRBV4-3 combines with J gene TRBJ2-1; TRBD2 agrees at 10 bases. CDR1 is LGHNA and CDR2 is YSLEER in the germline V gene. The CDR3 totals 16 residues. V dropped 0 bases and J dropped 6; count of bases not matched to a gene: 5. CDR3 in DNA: TGCGCCAGCAGCCAAGAAGATAGCGGGGGGCCCAATGAGCAGTTCTTC. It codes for CASSQEDSGGPNEQFF.

CDR3 nucleotides: TGTGCCAGCCGCTATGATACGGGATACAATGAGCAGTTCTTC. As protein: CASRYDTGYNEQFF. The J gene is TRBJ2-1, the V gene TRBV6-5; TRBD2 might be the D (5 bases). This CDR3 has 14 amino acids. V shed 8 bases and J shed 4 bases, with 15 bases lying between them. Germline assignment: CDR1 MNHEY and CDR2 SVGAGI.

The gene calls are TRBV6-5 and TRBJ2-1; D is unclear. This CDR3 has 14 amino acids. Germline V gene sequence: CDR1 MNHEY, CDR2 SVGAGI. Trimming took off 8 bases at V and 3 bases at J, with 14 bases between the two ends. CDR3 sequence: CASGELKGYNEQFF. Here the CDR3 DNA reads TGTGCCAGCGGAGAACTGAAAGGCTACAATGAGCAGTTCTTC.

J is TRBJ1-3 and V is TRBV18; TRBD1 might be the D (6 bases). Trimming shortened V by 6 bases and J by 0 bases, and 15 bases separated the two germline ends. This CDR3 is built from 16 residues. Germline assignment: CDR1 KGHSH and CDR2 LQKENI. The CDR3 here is CASSQTGLSSGNTIYF. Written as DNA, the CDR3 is TGTGCCAGCTCGCAGACAGGCCTTTCCTCTGGAAACACCATATATTTT.

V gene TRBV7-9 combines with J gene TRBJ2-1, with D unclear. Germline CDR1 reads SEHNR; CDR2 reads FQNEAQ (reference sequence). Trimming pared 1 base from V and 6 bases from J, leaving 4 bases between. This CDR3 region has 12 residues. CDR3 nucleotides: TGTGCCAGCAGCTTAGGCAGCAATGAGCAGTTCTTC. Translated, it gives CASSLGSNEQFF.

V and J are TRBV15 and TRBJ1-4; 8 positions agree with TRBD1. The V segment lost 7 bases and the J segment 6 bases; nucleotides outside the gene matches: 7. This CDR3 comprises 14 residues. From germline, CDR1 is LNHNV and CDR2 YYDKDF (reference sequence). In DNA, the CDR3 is TGTGCCACCACCATAGACAGGGGTTATGAAAAACTGTTTTTT. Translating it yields CATTIDRGYEKLFF.

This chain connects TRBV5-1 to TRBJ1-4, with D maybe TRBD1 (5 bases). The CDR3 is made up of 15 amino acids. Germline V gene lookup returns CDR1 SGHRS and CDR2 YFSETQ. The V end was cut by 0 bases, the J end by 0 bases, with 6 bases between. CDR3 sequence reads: CASSLVGATNEKLFF. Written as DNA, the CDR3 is TGCGCCAGCAGCTTGGTAGGGGCAACTAATGAAAAACTGTTTTTT.

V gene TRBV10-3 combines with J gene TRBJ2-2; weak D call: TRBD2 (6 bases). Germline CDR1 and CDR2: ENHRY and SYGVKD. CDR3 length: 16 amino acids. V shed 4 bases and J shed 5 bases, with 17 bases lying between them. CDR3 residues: CAISGSGGLWTGELFF. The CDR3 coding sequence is TGTGCCATCAGTGGGAGTGGGGGGTTGTGGACCGGGGAGCTGTTTTTT.

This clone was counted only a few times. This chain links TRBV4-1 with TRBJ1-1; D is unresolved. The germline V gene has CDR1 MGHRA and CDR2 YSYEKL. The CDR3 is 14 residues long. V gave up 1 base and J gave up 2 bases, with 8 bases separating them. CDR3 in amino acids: CASSQVMGNTEAFF. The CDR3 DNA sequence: TGCGCCAGCAGCCAAGTGATGGGCAACACTGAAGCTTTCTTT.

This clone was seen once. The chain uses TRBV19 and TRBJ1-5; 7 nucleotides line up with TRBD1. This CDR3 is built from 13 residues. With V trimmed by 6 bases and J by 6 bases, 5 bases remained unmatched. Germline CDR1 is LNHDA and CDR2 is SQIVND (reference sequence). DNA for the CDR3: TGTGCCAGTAGCGACAGGGTCGGTCAGCCCCAGCATTTT. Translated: CASSDRVGQPQHF.

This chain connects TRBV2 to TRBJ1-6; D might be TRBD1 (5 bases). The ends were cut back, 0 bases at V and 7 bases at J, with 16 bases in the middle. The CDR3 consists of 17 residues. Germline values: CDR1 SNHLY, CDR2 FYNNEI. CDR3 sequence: CASSEANRRLRNSPLHF. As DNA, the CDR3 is TGTGCCAGCAGTGAAGCTAACAGGCGCTTGAGGAATTCACCCCTCCACTTT.

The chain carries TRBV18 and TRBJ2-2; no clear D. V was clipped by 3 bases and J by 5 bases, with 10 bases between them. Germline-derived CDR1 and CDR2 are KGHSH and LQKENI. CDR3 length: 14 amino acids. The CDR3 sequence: CASSPARSTGELFF. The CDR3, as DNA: TGTGCCAGCTCACCGGCTAGATCTACCGGGGAGCTGTTTTTT.

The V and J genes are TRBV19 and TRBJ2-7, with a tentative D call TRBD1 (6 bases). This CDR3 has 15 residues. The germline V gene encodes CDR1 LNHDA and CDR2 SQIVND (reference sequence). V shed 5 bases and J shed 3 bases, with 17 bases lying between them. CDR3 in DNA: TGTGCCAGTAGTGCACAGGGTCATCCGTTCTACGAGCAGTACTTC. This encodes CASSAQGHPFYEQYF.

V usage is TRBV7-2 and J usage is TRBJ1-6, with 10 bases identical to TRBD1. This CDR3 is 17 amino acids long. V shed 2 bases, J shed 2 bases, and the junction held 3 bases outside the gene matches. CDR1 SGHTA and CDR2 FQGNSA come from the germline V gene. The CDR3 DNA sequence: TGTGCCAGCAGCTTACAGACAGGGGGCACCTATAATTCACCCCTCCACTTT. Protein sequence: CASSLQTGGTYNSPLHF. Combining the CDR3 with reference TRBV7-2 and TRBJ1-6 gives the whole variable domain GAGVSQSPSNKVTEKGKDVELRCDPISGHTALYWYRQSLGQGLEFLIYFQGNSAPDKSGLPSDRFSAERTGGSVSTLTIQRTQQEDSAVYLCASSLQTGGTYNSPLHFGNGTRLTVT.

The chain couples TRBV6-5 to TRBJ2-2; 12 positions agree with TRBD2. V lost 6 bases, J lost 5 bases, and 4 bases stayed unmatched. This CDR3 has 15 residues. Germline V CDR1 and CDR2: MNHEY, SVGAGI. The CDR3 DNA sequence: TGTGCCAGCAGGCGACTAGCGGGGGAGACCGGGGAGCTGTTTTTT. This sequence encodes CASRRLAGETGELFF.

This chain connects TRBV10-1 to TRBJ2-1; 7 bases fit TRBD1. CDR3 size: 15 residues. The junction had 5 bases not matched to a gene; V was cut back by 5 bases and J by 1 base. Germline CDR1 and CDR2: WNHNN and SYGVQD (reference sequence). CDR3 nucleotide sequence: TGCGCCAGCAGTCAAGGCAGGGGGTCCTACAATGAGCAGTTCTTC. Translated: CASSQGRGSYNEQFF.

The CDR3 loop is CASGPWGGGTDTQYF. The CDR3, as DNA: TGTGCCAGCGGGCCATGGGGGGGAGGGACAGATACGCAGTATTTT. The chain has TRBV27 and TRBJ2-3; 7 nucleotides match TRBD2. CDR1 is MNHEY, CDR2 SMNVEV, per germline (reference sequence). The CDR3 spans 15 residues. V was pared by 8 bases and J by 3 bases, with 11 bases of the junction left unmatched.

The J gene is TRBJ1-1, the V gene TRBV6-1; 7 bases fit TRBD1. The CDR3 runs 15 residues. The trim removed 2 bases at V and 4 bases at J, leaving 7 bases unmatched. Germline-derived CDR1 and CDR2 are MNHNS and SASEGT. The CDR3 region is CASSESRTGATEAFF. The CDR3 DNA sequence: TGTGCCAGCAGTGAATCGAGAACAGGGGCCACTGAAGCTTTCTTT.

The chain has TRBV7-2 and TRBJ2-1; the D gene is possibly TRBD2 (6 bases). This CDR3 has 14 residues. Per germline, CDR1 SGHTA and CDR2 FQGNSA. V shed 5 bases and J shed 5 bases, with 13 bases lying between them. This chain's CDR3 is CASSQGGLNNEQFF. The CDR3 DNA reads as TGTGCCAGCAGCCAGGGCGGACTAAACAATGAGCAGTTCTTC.

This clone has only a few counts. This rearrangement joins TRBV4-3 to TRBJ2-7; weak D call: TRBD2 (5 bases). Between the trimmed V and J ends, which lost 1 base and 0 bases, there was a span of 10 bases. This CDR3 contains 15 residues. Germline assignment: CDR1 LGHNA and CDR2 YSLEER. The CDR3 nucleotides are TGCGCCAGCAGCCAAGGACTGGACTCCTCCTACGAGCAGTACTTC. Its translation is CASSQGLDSSYEQYF.

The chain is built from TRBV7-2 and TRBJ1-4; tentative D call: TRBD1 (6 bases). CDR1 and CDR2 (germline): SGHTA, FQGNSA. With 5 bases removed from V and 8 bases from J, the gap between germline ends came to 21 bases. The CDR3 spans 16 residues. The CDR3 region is CASSLQRQAAGEKLFF. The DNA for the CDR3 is TGTGCCAGCAGCCTTCAAAGACAGGCCGCGGGCGAAAAACTGTTTTTT.

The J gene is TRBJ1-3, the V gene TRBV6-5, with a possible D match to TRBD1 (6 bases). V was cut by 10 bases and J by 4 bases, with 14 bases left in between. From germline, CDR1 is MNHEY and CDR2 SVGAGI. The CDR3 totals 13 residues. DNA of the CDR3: TGTGCCACTTCAGGGGCAGACGGAAACACCATATATTTT. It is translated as CATSGADGNTIYF.

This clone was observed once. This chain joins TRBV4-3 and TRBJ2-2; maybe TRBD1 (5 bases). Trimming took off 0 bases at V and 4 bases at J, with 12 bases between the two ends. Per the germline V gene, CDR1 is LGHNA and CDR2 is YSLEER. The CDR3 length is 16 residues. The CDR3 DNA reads TGCGCCAGCAGCCAAGATGTAGCCCAGGGCACCGGGGAGCTGTTTTTT. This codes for CASSQDVAQGTGELFF.

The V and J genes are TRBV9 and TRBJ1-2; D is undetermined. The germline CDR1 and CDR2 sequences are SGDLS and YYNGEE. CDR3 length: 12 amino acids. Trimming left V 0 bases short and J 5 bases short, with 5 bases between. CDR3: CASSVDWYGYTF. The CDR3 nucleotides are TGTGCCAGCAGCGTAGACTGGTATGGCTACACCTTC.

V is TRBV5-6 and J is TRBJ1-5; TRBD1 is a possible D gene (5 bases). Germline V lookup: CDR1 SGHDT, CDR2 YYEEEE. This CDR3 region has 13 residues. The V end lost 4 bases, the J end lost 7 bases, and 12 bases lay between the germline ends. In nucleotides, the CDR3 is TGTGCCAGCAGCACCGGGGGGGAACAGCCCCAGCATTTT. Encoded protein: CASSTGGEQPQHF.

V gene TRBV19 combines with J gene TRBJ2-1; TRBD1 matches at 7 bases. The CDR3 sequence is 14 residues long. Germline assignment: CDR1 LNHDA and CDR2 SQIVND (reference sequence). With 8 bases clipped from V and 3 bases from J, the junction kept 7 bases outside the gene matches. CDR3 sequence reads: CASSSRDSYNEQFF. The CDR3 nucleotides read TGTGCCAGTTCCTCACGGGACAGCTACAATGAGCAGTTCTTC.

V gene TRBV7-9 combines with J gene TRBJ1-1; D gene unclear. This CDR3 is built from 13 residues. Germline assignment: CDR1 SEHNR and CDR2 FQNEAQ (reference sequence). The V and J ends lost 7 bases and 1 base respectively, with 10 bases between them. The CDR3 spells CASTTFENTEAFF. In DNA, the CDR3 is TGTGCCAGCACCACTTTCGAGAACACTGAAGCTTTCTTT. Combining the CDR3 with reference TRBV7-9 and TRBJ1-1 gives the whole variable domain DTGVSQNPRHKITKRGQNVTFRCDPISEHNRLYWYRQTLGQGPEFLTYFQNEAQLEKSRLLSDRFSAERPKGSFSTLEIQRTEQGDSAMYLCASTTFENTEAFFGQGTRLTVV.

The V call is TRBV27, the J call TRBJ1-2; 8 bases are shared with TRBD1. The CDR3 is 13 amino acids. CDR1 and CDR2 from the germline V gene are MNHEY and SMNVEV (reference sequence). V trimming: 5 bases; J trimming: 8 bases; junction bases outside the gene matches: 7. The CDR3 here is CASSGGQGYGYTF. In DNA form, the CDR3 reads TGTGCCAGCAGTGGAGGACAGGGCTACGGCTACACCTTC.